The TCR beta chain described here comes from a study of control samples from healthy donors and cancer patients. The germline V gene has CDR1 MNHEY and CDR2 SVGEGT. This CDR3 spans 13 amino acids. V lost 2 bases and J lost 3, with 8 bases in between. Assay used: immunoSEQ multiplex PCR; TCRdb lists only in-frame clones, some missing. The table lists 150,000 to 200,000 clones, approximately 92% of them singletons. The clonotype was recovered from a young man in good health. Sequenced: blood. The chain links TRBV6-2 or TRBV6-3 to TRBJ2-7; D tentatively reads TRBD1 or TRBD2 (5 bases each). The CDR3 coding sequence is TGTGCCAGCAGTTACGCAGGGAGCTACGAGCAGTACTTC. It codes for CASSYAGSYEQYF.